This entry describes one T cell receptor (beta chain). Antigen specificity is unknown. PCR employed 60 Vbeta and 13 Jbeta primers. Assay used: immunoSEQ multiplex PCR; TCRdb lists only in-frame clones, some missing. The data show 150,000 to 200,000 clones, 79% seen once. Germline CDR1 is MDHEN and CDR2 is SYDVKM. V lost 6 bases to trimming and J lost 4 bases, with 9 bases between them. The CDR3 is 12 residues long. Donors showed nominal health when sampled, although they likely had unrecorded immune exposures. This entry is derived from a study of cytomegalovirus exposure and HLA in healthy donors. General study results and limits: A few CMV-associated chains were confirmed in vitro to be specific for CMV antigens.

The chain is built from TRBV28 and TRBJ1-1; TRBD1 might be the D (6 bases). Sequenced material: PBMCs. The TCR originated in a woman between 45 and 65 years old in good health and CMV-seronegative. CDR3 coding DNA: TGTGCCAGCAGGACAGGACCCACTGAAGCTTTCTTT. Residues: CASRTGPTEAFF.